The 2 T cell receptor beta chains listed next were all sequenced from one sample in a study of cytomegalovirus exposure and HLA in healthy donors (dated by TCRdb to between 2016 and 2019). The library was prepared using the immunoSEQ multiplex PCR assay. For the multiplex PCR, a mixture combining 60 forward primers for TCR Vbeta segments and 13 reverse primers for TCR Jbeta segments was used. The clones in this table, taken by TCRdb from immuneACCESS, are in-frame only. Not every clone is retained; where verified, under half of the shortfall comes from an unresolved V gene, and the cause of the rest is unknown. Present in this sample are tens of thousands of clones, 72% of which were seen just once. About 6% of the sample belongs to the ten largest clones. What was sequenced was PBMCs. All receptors come from a man aged 30 to 45 in good health and CMV-seronegative.

This rearrangement joins TRBV5-1 to TRBJ2-2; D is ambiguous. V gave up 4 bases and J gave up 3 bases, with 7 bases separating them. Germline values: CDR1 SGHRS, CDR2 YFSETQ. The CDR3 extends over 13 amino acids. CDR3 bases: TGCGCCAGCAGCGCCTTAGACACCGGGGAGCTGTTTTTT. The encoded protein is CASSALDTGELFF.

This clone was observed once. This sequence joins TRBV11-2 and TRBJ1-1, with D unresolved. Per germline, CDR1 SGHAT and CDR2 FQNNGV. The CDR3 covers 17 residues. Deletions cut 5 bases from V and 0 bases from J, with 19 bases between. The CDR3 sequence: CASSPRRTRDMNTEAFF. DNA of the CDR3: TGTGCCAGCAGCCCCCGTCGAACGCGGGATATGAACACTGAAGCTTTCTTT.